The 16 T cell receptor beta chains reported below all come from one sample, sequenced in a study of early T cells in non-severe SARS-CoV-2 infection. TCRdb analysed the 5' RACE reads with MiXCR anew, one entry per CDR3 protein. The sample has about 50,000 distinct CDR3 sequences; 9.4% are singletons. The sample was whole blood, taken at baseline. All receptors come from an adult who was a healthcare worker with PCR-confirmed SARS-CoV-2 infection or an uninfected control (not recorded which).

This chain uses TRBV2 with TRBJ1-1; D gene ambiguous. V lost 2 bases and J 8 bases, leaving 12 bases between the germline ends. CDR3 length: 13 residues. CDR1 is SNHLY, CDR2 FYNNEI, per germline. CDR3 in amino acids: CASSELRPGEAFF. CDR3 sequence (DNA): TGTGCCAGCAGTGAACTCAGGCCTGGGGAAGCTTTCTTT.

This clonotype appeared many times. The chain employs TRBV19 and TRBJ2-7, with D perhaps matching TRBD2 (6 bases). Germline V gene lookup returns CDR1 LNHDA and CDR2 SQIVND (reference sequence). V was clipped by 6 bases and J by 2 bases, with 11 bases between them. CDR3 length equals 13 residues. CDR3 in amino acids: CASSGGGTYEQYF. DNA for the CDR3: TGTGCCAGTAGCGGTGGAGGGACCTACGAGCAGTACTTC.

This clonotype was recorded many times. The J gene is TRBJ2-5, the V gene TRBV11-2; 9 bases are shared with TRBD2. The CDR3 contains 16 residues. Germline V gene data show CDR1 as SGHAT and CDR2 as FQNNGV. After removal of 5 bases from V and 4 bases from J, the junction contained 11 bases not matched to a gene. As DNA, the CDR3 is TGTGCCAGCAGCCCCCTAGCGGGAACGATAGCAGAGACCCAGTACTTC. Encoded protein: CASSPLAGTIAETQYF.

This clonotype was observed at least ten times. The V gene is TRBV28, the J gene TRBJ2-3; D may correspond to TRBD1 or TRBD2 (5 bases each). The V gene's germline CDR1 is MDHEN and CDR2 SYDVKM. The CDR3 totals 10 residues. V lost 8 bases to trimming and J lost 7 bases, with 7 bases between them. CDR3 residues: CASGTHTQYF. Here the CDR3 DNA reads TGTGCCAGCGGGACCCATACGCAGTATTTT.

This clonotype was recorded a few times. The V and J genes are TRBV19 and TRBJ2-1; 7 bases align to TRBD2. Germline CDR1 reads LNHDA; CDR2 reads SQIVND (reference sequence). This CDR3 has 16 amino acids. V lost 0 bases to trimming and J lost 6 bases; unmatched junction nucleotides: 8. As DNA, the CDR3 is TGTGCCAGTAGTATAGATGAGACTAGCCTAGGCAATGAGCAGTTCTTC. Its translation is CASSIDETSLGNEQFF.

This sequence joins TRBV28 and TRBJ2-2; D is unresolved. The CDR3 extends over 16 amino acids. Per germline, CDR1 MDHEN and CDR2 SYDVKM. The V end was cut by 3 bases, the J end by 6 bases, with 17 bases between. CDR3 region: CASSFRPAPSPGELFF. The CDR3 DNA follows: TGTGCCAGCAGTTTTCGACCAGCCCCTTCCCCCGGGGAGCTGTTTTTT.

The gene calls are TRBV19 and TRBJ2-5; D remains ambiguous. The CDR3 has 15 residues. Germline CDR1 reads LNHDA; CDR2 reads SQIVND (reference sequence). V was pared by 2 bases and J by 1 base, with 11 bases between. The CDR3 is CASSIIFGSQETQYF. DNA for the CDR3: TGTGCCAGTAGTATAATATTCGGCAGCCAAGAGACCCAGTACTTC.

CDR3 coding DNA: TGTGCCAGCAGTGACGAACATAACCCCTCCTACAATGAGCAGTTCTTC. Translated, it gives CASSDEHNPSYNEQFF. The rearrangement uses TRBV6-2 or TRBV6-3 and TRBJ2-1; D is uncertain. CDR3 length: 16 amino acids. Trimming took 5 bases from V and 0 from J, leaving 14 bases between them. Germline values: CDR1 MNHEY, CDR2 SVGEGT.

For the CDR3, the DNA is TGCAGTGCTACCACTCAGGCTAACTATGGCTACACCTTC. Protein product: CSATTQANYGYTF. The rearrangement joins TRBV20-1 to TRBJ1-2; D call uncertain. Trimming removed 4 bases at V and 0 bases at J, with 9 bases between. There are 13 residues in the CDR3. Germline loops: CDR1 DFQATT, CDR2 SNEGSKA (reference sequence).

This clonotype was seen a handful of times. J is TRBJ2-7 and V is TRBV27, with D possibly called TRBD1 or TRBD2 (5 bases each). Looked up from germline, CDR1 is MNHEY and CDR2 is SMNVEV (reference sequence). V was trimmed by 3 bases and J by 3 bases, leaving 12 bases between them. The CDR3 sequence is 14 residues long. In DNA form, the CDR3 reads TGTGCCAGCAGTTTCGCAGGGACGTACTACGAGCAGTACTTC. It specifies CASSFAGTYYEQYF.

The gene calls are TRBV19 and TRBJ2-7; D tentatively reads TRBD1 or TRBD2 (6 bases each). V dropped 3 bases and J dropped 4 bases, with 13 bases sitting between them. From germline, CDR1 is LNHDA and CDR2 SQIVND (reference sequence). The CDR3 covers 14 residues. The CDR3 nucleotides read TGTGCCAGTAGTATGGTCGGGGGCAGTTACGAGCAGTACTTC. It translates to CASSMVGGSYEQYF.

The rearrangement joins TRBV7-9 to TRBJ1-1; D gene unclear. This CDR3 has 12 residues. The germline V gene encodes CDR1 SEHNR and CDR2 FQNEAQ (reference sequence). Trimming removed 5 bases at V and 1 base at J, with 5 bases between. DNA for the CDR3: TGTGCCAGCAGCCGGACGAACACTGAAGCTTTCTTT. It encodes CASSRTNTEAFF.

J is TRBJ1-5 and V is TRBV19; 10 nucleotides match TRBD1. The junction had 7 bases not matched to a gene; V was cut back by 8 bases and J by 6 bases. Germline V gene sequence: CDR1 LNHDA, CDR2 SQIVND (reference sequence). The CDR3 extends over 14 amino acids. The CDR3 nucleotides read TGTGCCAGTGTCAGGGACAGGGGACTTCAGCCCCAGCATTTT. It translates to CASVRDRGLQPQHF.

This clonotype was seen at least ten times. This chain joins TRBV6-5 and TRBJ2-4; D possibly matches TRBD1 or TRBD2 (5 bases each). This CDR3 contains 14 residues. Per the germline V gene, CDR1 is MNHEY and CDR2 is SVGAGI. Trimming took off 9 bases at V and 8 bases at J, with 20 bases between the two ends. The chain's CDR3 is CASTGGKKADIQYF. CDR3 sequence (DNA): TGTGCCAGTACAGGAGGAAAAAAAGCGGACATTCAGTACTTC.

The chain recombines TRBV13 with TRBJ1-2; maybe TRBD1 (5 bases). V dropped 5 bases and J dropped 7 bases, with 32 bases sitting between them. The CDR3 has 19 residues. Per germline, CDR1 PRHDT and CDR2 FYEKMQ (reference sequence). CDR3 amino acids: CASSPHPPDMTPPSPGYTF. CDR3 DNA: TGTGCCAGCAGCCCTCACCCCCCGGACATGACTCCCCCTTCCCCTGGCTACACCTTC.

This clonotype was counted ten times or more. V and J are TRBV20-1 and TRBJ2-7; D is possibly TRBD2 (5 bases). V was trimmed by 4 bases and J by 6 bases, leaving 16 bases between them. This CDR3 region has 13 residues. Germline V lookup: CDR1 DFQATT, CDR2 SNEGSKA (reference sequence). In nucleotides, the CDR3 is TGCAGTGCTATATCGGACTTCCAAGGCGAGCAGTACTTC. It specifies CSAISDFQGEQYF.